These 11 T cell receptor beta chains originate from one sample sequenced in a study of CD8 T cells in ankylosing spondylitis. One entry per CDR3 protein results from TCRdb running MiXCR on the 5' RACE reads. The sample includes about 540,000 distinct CDR3 sequences, more than 9.5% of them seen just once. Study outcomes and limitations: A motif of fewer than ten highly homologous TCR beta variants was seen as apparently characteristic of ankylosing spondylitis blood.

Their target antigens are unknown. Sequencing used blood, either unsorted or a sorted T cell fraction (not recorded which). The receptors were sampled from a male donor with ankylosing spondylitis.

This clonotype was counted a few times. The rearrangement uses TRBV5-1 and TRBJ2-1, with 9 bases aligning to TRBD2. The CDR3 is made up of 15 amino acids. The germline V gene has CDR1 SGHRS and CDR2 YFSETQ. Trimming cost V 0 bases and J 6 bases; bases outside gene matches: 4. The chain's CDR3 is CASSLAAGGGNEQFF. As DNA, the CDR3 is TGCGCCAGCAGCTTGGCTGCGGGAGGGGGCAATGAGCAGTTCTTC. Full variable domain (rest looked up from reference TRBV5-1 and TRBJ2-1): KAGVTQTPRYLIKTRGQQVTLSCSPISGHRSVSWYQQTPGQGLQFLFEYFSETQRNKGNFPGRFSGRQFSNSRSEMNVSTLELGDSALYLCASSLAAGGGNEQFFGPGTRLTVL.

This clonotype has ten or more counts. This chain connects TRBV20-1 to TRBJ2-1; 7 bases line up with TRBD2. Germline V gives CDR1 DFQATT, CDR2 SNEGSKA (reference sequence). The CDR3 totals 16 residues. The J segment lost 7 bases and the V segment lost 3 bases, leaving 15 bases of the junction unmatched. The CDR3 DNA reads as TGCAGTGCTAGGGAAGGAGGAGTAGCGGGTACGAATGAGCAGTTCTTC. This sequence encodes CSAREGGVAGTNEQFF.

This clonotype was seen a handful of times. V usage is TRBV12-3 or TRBV12-4 and J usage is TRBJ2-3; 12 bases are a match to TRBD2. The trim removed 6 bases at V and 1 base at J, leaving 8 bases unmatched. The CDR3 is 17 residues long. CDR3 in amino acids: CASRPIGLAGRTDTQYF. The DNA for the CDR3 is TGTGCCAGCAGACCAATCGGACTAGCGGGACGCACAGATACGCAGTATTTT.

J is TRBJ1-4 and V is TRBV12-3 or TRBV12-4; the D is unclear. V lost 3 bases and J 3 bases, leaving 5 bases between the germline ends. The CDR3 is made up of 13 amino acids. The chain's CDR3 is CASSFVPNEKLFF. CDR3 coding DNA: TGTGCCAGCAGTTTTGTGCCTAATGAAAAACTGTTTTTT.

The V and J genes are TRBV20-1 and TRBJ1-2; perhaps TRBD1 as D (5 bases). The ends were cut back, 0 bases at V and 11 bases at J, with 10 bases in the middle. This CDR3 region has 11 residues. Germline V CDR1 and CDR2: DFQATT, SNEGSKA (reference sequence). This CDR3 reads CSAREGLGYTF. The CDR3 DNA follows: TGCAGTGCTAGAGAGGGGCTGGGTTACACCTTC.

This clonotype occurred many times. The gene calls are TRBV28 and TRBJ2-5, with 11 bases aligning to TRBD2. V lost 7 bases to trimming and J lost 1 base; unmatched junction nucleotides: 8. The CDR3 spans 16 residues. Looked up from germline, CDR1 is MDHEN and CDR2 is SYDVKM. The CDR3 is CASTPAGTSGQETQYF. CDR3 in DNA: TGTGCCAGCACCCCCGCCGGGACTAGCGGCCAAGAGACCCAGTACTTC. Supplemented by reference TRBV28 and TRBJ2-5, the full variable domain reads DVKVTQSSRYLVKRTGEKVFLECVQDMDHENMFWYRQDPGLGLRLIYFSYDVKMKEKGDIPEGYSVSREKKERFSLILESASTNQTSMYLCASTPAGTSGQETQYFGPGTRLLVL.

This clonotype was seen a handful of times. V gene TRBV4-1 combines with J gene TRBJ2-3; the D gene is possibly TRBD1 (6 bases). Germline V gene lookup returns CDR1 MGHRA and CDR2 YSYEKL. The CDR3 has 13 residues. The V end lost 3 bases, the J end lost 9 bases, and 13 bases lay between the germline ends. This chain's CDR3 is CASSQLSGETQYF. CDR3 DNA sequence: TGCGCCAGCAGCCAGTTGTCAGGGGAAACGCAGTATTTT.

The chain links TRBV5-1 to TRBJ2-1; 8 bases align to TRBD1. Per the germline V gene, CDR1 is SGHRS and CDR2 is YFSETQ. Trimming at V came to 4 bases and at J to 14 bases, leaving 8 bases not matched to a gene. The CDR3 is made up of 12 amino acids. The CDR3 DNA sequence: TGCGCCAGCAGCCCAAACAGGGGGTCGGAGTTCTTC. This codes for CASSPNRGSEFF.

This clonotype showed up just a few times. The chain couples TRBV3-1 to TRBJ1-5; the match to TRBD1 covers 7 bases. Germline V gene sequence: CDR1 LGHDT, CDR2 YNNKEL (reference sequence). With 3 bases clipped from V and 9 bases from J, the junction kept 5 bases outside the gene matches. The CDR3 runs 13 residues. CDR3 protein: CASSHTGDTPQHF. The CDR3 coding sequence is TGTGCCAGCAGCCATACAGGGGACACGCCCCAGCATTTT.

This clonotype was observed a handful of times. The chain combines TRBV27 with TRBJ2-1; perhaps D is TRBD1 or TRBD2 (5 bases each). Germline CDR1 MNHEY, CDR2 SMNVEV (reference sequence). The V gene lost 5 bases and the J gene lost 0 bases, with 11 bases spanning the gap. CDR3 length equals 15 residues. CDR3 region: CASSTEGSSYNEQFF. The CDR3 DNA reads as TGTGCCAGCAGTACAGAGGGGAGCTCCTACAATGAGCAGTTCTTC.

This clonotype occurred many times. The chain links TRBV24-1 to TRBJ2-3, with 7 nucleotides matching TRBD2. CDR1 KGHDR and CDR2 SFDVKD come from the germline V gene. V lost 1 base and J lost 1; bases outside the gene matches: 7. This CDR3 is 17 amino acids long. The chain's CDR3 is CATSDLPGRMGTDTQYF. CDR3 nucleotides: TGTGCCACCAGTGATTTACCCGGGAGGATGGGCACAGATACGCAGTATTTT.